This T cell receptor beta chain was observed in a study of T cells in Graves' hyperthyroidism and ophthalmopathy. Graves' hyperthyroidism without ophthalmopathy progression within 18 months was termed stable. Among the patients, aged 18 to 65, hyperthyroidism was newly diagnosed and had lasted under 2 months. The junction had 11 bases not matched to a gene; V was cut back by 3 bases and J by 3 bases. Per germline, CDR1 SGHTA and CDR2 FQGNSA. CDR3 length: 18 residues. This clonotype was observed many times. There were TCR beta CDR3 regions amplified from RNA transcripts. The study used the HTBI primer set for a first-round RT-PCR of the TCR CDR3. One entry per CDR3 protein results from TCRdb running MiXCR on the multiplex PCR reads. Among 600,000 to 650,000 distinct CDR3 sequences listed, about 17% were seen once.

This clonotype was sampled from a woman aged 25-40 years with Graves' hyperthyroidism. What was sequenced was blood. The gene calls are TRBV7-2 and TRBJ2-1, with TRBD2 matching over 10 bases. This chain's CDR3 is CASSFMSRTSGNYNEQFF. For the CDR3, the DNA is TGTGCCAGCAGCTTTATGTCCCGAACTAGCGGGAACTACAATGAGCAGTTCTTC.